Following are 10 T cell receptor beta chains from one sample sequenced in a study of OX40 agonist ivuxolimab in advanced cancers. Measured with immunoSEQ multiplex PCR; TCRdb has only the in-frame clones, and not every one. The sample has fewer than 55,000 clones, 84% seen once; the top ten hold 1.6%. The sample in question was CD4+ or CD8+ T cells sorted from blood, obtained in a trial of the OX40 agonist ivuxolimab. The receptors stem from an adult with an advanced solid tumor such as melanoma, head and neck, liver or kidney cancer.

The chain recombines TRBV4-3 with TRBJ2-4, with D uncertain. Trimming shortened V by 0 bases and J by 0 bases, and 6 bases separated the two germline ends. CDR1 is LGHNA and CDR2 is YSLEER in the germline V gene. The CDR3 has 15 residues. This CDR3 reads CASSQETVAKNIQYF. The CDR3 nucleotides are TGCGCCAGCAGCCAAGAAACGGTAGCCAAAAACATTCAGTACTTC.

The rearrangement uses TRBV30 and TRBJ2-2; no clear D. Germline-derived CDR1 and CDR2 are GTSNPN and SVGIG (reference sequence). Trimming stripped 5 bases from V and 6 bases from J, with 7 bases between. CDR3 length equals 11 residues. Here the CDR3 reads CAWDFSGELFF. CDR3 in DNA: TGTGCCTGGGACTTCTCCGGGGAGCTGTTTTTT.

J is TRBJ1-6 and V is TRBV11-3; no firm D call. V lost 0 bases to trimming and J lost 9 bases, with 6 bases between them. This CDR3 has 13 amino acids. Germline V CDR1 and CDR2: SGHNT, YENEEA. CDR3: CASSLDRFSPLHF. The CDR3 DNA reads TGTGCCAGCAGCTTAGACAGGTTTTCACCCCTCCACTTT.

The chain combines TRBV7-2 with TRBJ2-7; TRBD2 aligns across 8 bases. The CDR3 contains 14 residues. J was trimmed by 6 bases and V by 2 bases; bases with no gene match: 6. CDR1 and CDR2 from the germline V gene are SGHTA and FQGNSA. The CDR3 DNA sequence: TGTGCCAGCAGCTTATTACGGGCGGGGGGCGAGCAGTACTTC. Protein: CASSLLRAGGEQYF.

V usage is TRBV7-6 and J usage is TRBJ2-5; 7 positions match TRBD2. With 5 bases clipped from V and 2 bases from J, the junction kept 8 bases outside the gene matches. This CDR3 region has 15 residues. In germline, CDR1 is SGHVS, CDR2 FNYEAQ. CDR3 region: CASSRAGLRQETQYF. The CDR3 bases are TGTGCCAGCAGCAGGGCGGGACTAAGACAAGAGACCCAGTACTTC. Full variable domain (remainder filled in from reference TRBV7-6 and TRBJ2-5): GAGVSQSPRYKVTKRGQDVALRCDPISGHVSLYWYRQALGQGPEFLTYFNYEAQQDKSGLPNDRFSAERPEGSISTLTIQRTEQRDSAMYRCASSRAGLRQETQYFGPGTRLLVL.

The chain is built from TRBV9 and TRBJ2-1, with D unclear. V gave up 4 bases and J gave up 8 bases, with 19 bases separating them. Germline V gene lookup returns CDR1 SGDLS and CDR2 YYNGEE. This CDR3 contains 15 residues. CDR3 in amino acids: CASSTFPVGSDEQFF. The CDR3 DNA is TGTGCCAGCAGCACATTCCCCGTAGGCTCTGATGAGCAGTTCTTC. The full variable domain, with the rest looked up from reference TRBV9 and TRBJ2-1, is DSGVTQTPKHLITATGQRVTLRCSPRSGDLSVYWYQQSLDQGLQFLIQYYNGEERAKGNILERFSAQQFPDLHSELNLSSLELGDSALYFCASSTFPVGSDEQFFGPGTRLTVL.

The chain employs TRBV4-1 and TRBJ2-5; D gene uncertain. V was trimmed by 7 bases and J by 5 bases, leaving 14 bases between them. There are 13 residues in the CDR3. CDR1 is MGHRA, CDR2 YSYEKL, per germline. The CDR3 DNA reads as TGCGCCAGCAACATAGGGCCCTCCGAGACCCAGTACTTC. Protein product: CASNIGPSETQYF.

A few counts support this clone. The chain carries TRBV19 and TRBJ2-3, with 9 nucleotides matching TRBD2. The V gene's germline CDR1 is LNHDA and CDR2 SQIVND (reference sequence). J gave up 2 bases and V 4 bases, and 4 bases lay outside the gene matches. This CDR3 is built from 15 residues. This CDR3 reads CASSKLAGNTDTQYF. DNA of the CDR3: TGTGCCAGTAGTAAACTAGCGGGCAACACAGATACGCAGTATTTT.

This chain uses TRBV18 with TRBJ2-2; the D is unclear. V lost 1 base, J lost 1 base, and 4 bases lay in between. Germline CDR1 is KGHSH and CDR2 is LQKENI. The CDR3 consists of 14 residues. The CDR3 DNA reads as TGTGCCAGCTCACCACGAAGGAACACCGGGGAGCTGTTTTTT. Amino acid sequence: CASSPRRNTGELFF.

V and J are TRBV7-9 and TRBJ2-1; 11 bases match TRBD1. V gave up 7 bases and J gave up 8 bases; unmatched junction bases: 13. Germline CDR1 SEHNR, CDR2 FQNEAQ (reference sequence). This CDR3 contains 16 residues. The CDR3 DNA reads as TGTGCCAGCACTCTGGGAGGGACAGGGGGGGTCCATGAGCAGTTCTTC. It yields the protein CASTLGGTGGVHEQFF. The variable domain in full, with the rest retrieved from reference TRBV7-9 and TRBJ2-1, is DTGVSQNPRHKITKRGQNVTFRCDPISEHNRLYWYRQTLGQGPEFLTYFQNEAQLEKSRLLSDRFSAERPKGSFSTLEIQRTEQGDSAMYLCASTLGGTGGVHEQFFGPGTRLTVL.